This entry features one T cell receptor beta chain sequence. Its cognate antigen is unknown. Splitting the CD4+ cells yielded a CD45RA+ naive subset and a CD45RA-negative memory subset. This sample stems from a study of shared clonotypes between healthy human individuals. Points from the study as a whole: Donors were few, which limited the genetic and exposure-history diversity represented. Sampling included only blood; tissue repertoires likely differ.

Germline V gene data show CDR1 as SGHRS and CDR2 as YFSETQ. This CDR3 comprises 14 residues. Trimming took 4 bases from V and 8 from J, leaving 16 bases between them. Assay: immunoSEQ multiplex PCR; the TCRdb copy retains only in-frame clones and omits some. This table has 1.5 million to 1.9 million clones, 95% to 99% appearing once. The material sequenced was naive CD4+ T cells sorted from blood. The subset is: CD45RA+ positively selected. This sequence originates from a man younger than 40 in good health. V is TRBV5-1 and J is TRBJ2-1; D is possibly TRBD1 (5 bases). CDR3 loop: CASSPRQTADEQFF. The CDR3 DNA reads as TGCGCCAGCAGCCCCCGACAGACTGCCGATGAGCAGTTCTTC.